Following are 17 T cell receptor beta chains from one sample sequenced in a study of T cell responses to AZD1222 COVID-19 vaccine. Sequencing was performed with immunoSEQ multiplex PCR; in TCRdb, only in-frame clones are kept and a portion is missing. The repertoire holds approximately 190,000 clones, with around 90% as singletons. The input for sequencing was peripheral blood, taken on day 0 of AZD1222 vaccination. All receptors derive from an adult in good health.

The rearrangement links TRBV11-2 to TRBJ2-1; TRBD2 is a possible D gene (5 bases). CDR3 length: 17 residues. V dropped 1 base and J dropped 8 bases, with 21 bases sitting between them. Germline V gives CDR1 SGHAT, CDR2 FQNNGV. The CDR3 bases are TGTGCCAGCAGCTTAGTTTCGGGTAGCGCCTGGTCCTATGAGCAGTTCTTC. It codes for CASSLVSGSAWSYEQFF.

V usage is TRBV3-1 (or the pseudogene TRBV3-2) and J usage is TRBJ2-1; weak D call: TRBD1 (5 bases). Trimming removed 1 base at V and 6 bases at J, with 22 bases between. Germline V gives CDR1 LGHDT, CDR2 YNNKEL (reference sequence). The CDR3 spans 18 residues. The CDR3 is CASSQGWLRQGGLNEQFF. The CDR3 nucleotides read TGTGCCAGCAGCCAAGGTTGGTTACGGCAGGGCGGCCTCAATGAGCAGTTCTTC.

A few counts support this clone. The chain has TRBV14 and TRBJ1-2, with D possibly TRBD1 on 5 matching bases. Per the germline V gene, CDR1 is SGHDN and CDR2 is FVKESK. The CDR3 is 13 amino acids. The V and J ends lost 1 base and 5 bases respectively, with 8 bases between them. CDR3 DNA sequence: TGTGCCAGCAGCCAAGGGGGGATATATGGCTACACCTTC. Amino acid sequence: CASSQGGIYGYTF.

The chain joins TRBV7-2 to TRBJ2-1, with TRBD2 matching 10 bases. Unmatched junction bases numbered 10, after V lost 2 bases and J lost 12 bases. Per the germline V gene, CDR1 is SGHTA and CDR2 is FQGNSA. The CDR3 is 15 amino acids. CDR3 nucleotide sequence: TGTGCCAGCAGCTTAACTAGCGGGGCAACAATGAGGCAGTTCTTC. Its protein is CASSLTSGATMRQFF.

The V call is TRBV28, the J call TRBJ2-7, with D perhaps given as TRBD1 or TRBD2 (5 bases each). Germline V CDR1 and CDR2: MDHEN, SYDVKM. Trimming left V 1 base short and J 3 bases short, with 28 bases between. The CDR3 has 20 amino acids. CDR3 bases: TGTGCCAGCAGTTTATCGGTCGTAGGGGTGGGTGGAGGAAGGGACTACGAGCAGTACTTC. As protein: CASSLSVVGVGGGRDYEQYF.

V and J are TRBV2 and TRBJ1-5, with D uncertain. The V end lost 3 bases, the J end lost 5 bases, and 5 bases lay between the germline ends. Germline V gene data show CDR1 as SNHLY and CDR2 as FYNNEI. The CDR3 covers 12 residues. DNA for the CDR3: TGTGCCAGCAGTGAGATAGATCAGCCCCAGCATTTT. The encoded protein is CASSEIDQPQHF.

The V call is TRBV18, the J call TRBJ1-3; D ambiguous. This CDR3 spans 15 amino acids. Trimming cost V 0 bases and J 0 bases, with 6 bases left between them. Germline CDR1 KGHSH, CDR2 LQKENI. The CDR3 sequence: CASSPPAGSGNTIYF. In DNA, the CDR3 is TGTGCCAGCTCACCACCGGCAGGCTCTGGAAACACCATATATTTT.

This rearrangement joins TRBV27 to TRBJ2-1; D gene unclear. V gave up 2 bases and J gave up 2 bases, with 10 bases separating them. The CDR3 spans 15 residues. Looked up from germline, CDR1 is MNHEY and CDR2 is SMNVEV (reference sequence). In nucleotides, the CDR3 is TGTGCCAGCAGTTTACCACCTAGACCCTACAATGAGCAGTTCTTC. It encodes CASSLPPRPYNEQFF.

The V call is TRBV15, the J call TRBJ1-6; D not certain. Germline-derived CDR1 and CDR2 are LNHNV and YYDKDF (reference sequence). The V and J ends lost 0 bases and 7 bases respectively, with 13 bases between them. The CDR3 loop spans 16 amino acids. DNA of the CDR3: TGTGCCACCAGCAGAGATCGCCGGGCCTCCAATTCACCCCTCCACTTT. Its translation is CATSRDRRASNSPLHF.

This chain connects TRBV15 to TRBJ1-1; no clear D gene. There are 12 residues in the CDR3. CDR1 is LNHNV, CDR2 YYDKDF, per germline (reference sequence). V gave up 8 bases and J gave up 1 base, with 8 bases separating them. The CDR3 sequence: CATSRRNTEAFF. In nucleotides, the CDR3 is TGTGCCACCTCTCGTCGGAACACTGAAGCTTTCTTT. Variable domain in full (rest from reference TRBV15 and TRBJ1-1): DAMVIQNPRYQVTQFGKPVTLSCSQTLNHNVMYWYQQKSSQAPKLLFHYYDKDFNNEADTPDNFQSRRPNTSFCFLDIRSPGLGDTAMYLCATSRRNTEAFFGQGTRLTVV.

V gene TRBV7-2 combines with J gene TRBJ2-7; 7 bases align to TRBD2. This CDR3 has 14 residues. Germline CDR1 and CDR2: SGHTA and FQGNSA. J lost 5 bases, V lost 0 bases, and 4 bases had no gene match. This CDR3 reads CASSLAGGAHEQYF. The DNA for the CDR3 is TGTGCCAGCAGCTTAGCGGGAGGGGCCCACGAGCAGTACTTC.

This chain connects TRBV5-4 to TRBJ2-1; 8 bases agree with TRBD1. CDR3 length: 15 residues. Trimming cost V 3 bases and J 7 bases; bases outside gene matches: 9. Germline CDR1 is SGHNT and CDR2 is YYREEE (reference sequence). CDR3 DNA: TGTGCCAGCAGCTCTGGTGGGACAGGTGTTAATGAGCAGTTCTTC. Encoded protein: CASSSGGTGVNEQFF. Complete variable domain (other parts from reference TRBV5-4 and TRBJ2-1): ETGVTQSPTHLIKTRGQQVTLRCSSQSGHNTVSWYQQALGQGPQFIFQYYREEENGRGNFPPRFSGLQFPNYSSELNVNALELDDSALYLCASSSGGTGVNEQFFGPGTRLTVL.

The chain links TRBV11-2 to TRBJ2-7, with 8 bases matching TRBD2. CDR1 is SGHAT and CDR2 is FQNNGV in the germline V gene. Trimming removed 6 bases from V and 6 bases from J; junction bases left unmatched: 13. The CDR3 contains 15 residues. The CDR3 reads CASRYTGTRDSEQYF. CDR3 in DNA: TGTGCCAGCAGGTACACCGGGACTAGGGATTCCGAGCAGTACTTC.

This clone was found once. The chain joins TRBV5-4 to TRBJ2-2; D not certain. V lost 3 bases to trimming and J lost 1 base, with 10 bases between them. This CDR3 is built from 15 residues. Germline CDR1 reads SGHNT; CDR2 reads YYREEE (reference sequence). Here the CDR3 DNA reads TGTGCCAGCAGCTCTGAATTTATGAACACCGGGGAGCTGTTTTTT. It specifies CASSSEFMNTGELFF.

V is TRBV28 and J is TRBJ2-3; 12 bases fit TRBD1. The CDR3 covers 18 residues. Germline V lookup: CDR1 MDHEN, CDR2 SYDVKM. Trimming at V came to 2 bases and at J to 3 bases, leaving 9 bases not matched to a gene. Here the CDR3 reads CASSLTPGQGARTDTQYF. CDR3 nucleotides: TGTGCCAGCAGTTTAACCCCGGGACAGGGGGCGAGGACAGATACGCAGTATTTT.

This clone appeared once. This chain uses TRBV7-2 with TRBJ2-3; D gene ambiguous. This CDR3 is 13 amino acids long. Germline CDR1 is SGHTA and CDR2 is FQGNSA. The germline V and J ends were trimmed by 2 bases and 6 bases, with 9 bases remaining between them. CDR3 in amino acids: CASSLNQGDTQYF. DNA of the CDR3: TGTGCCAGCAGCTTAAACCAAGGTGATACGCAGTATTTT. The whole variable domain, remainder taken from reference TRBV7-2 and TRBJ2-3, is GAGVSQSPSNKVTEKGKDVELRCDPISGHTALYWYRQSLGQGLEFLIYFQGNSAPDKSGLPSDRFSAERTGGSVSTLTIQRTQQEDSAVYLCASSLNQGDTQYFGPGTRLTVL.

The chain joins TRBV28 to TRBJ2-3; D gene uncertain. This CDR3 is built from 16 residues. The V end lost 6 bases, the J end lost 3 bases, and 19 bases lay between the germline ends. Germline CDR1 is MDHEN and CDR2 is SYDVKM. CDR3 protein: CASRPARSSFTDTQYF. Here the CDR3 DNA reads TGTGCCAGCAGACCTGCCCGCTCATCGTTTACAGATACGCAGTATTTT.